This T cell receptor beta chain was found in a study of shared clonotypes between healthy human individuals. Study-level points and caveats: Rarefaction demonstrated incomplete sorted-subset sequencing despite large depth.

Clones were sequenced by immunoSEQ multiplex PCR, and TCRdb holds only the in-frame ones, with some missing. The sample lists about 1 million clones, 65% to 75% seen once, with roughly 1.5% in the top ten. As concerns this clone: Its antigen is not identified.

Germline-derived CDR1 and CDR2 are SGHRS and YFSETQ. The length of the CDR3 is 16 residues. With 0 bases removed from V and 9 bases from J, the gap between germline ends came to 19 bases. The TCR originated in a man aged 18 to 35 in good health. This chain links TRBV5-1 with TRBJ2-1; a weak D match, TRBD2 (7 bases). Sequencing input: memory CD4+ T cells sorted from blood. The subset here: CD45RA-negative fraction. The CDR3 spells CASSLGAGEGWGEQFF. CDR3 nucleotide sequence: TGCGCCAGCAGCTTGGGTGCAGGGGAGGGGTGGGGTGAGCAGTTCTTC.